These 18 T cell receptor beta chains were sequenced from one sample in a study of T cell changes during pregnancy in multiple sclerosis. TCRdb's table, derived via immunoSEQ multiplex PCR, lists solely in-frame clones and lacks some. The sample includes tens of thousands of clones, 80% to 95% of them seen just once. This sample comprised peripheral blood, obtained in the first trimester of pregnancy. Source of these receptors: a female donor with multiple sclerosis, enrolled in a pregnancy study.

This sequence joins TRBV7-9 and TRBJ1-5; D is uncertain. The CDR3 spans 15 residues. The V and J ends lost 1 base and 2 bases respectively, with 9 bases between them. Germline V CDR1 and CDR2: SEHNR, FQNEAQ (reference sequence). The CDR3 region has the DNA TGTGCCAGCAGCTTAGGATTTTCGGGCAATCAGCCCCAGCATTTT. It translates to CASSLGFSGNQPQHF.

The rearrangement uses TRBV4-3 and TRBJ1-6, with a possible D match to TRBD1 (5 bases). Germline values: CDR1 LGHNA, CDR2 YSLEER. CDR3 length: 15 amino acids. Trimming took 3 bases from V and 7 from J, leaving 13 bases between them. CDR3 sequence: CASSHGGSLNSPLHF. CDR3 coding DNA: TGCGCCAGCAGCCATGGGGGGTCCCTCAATTCACCCCTCCACTTT.

The chain combines TRBV7-2 with TRBJ2-7, with 10 positions matching TRBD1. The CDR3 sequence is 14 residues long. Germline CDR1 reads SGHTA; CDR2 reads FQGNSA. J gave up 2 bases and V 3 bases, and 1 base lay outside the gene matches. The CDR3 DNA is TGTGCCAGCAGCTTGGGACAGGGGACCTACGAGCAGTACTTC. Protein product: CASSLGQGTYEQYF. The full variable domain, rest sourced from reference TRBV7-2 and TRBJ2-7, is GAGVSQSPSNKVTEKGKDVELRCDPISGHTALYWYRQSLGQGLEFLIYFQGNSAPDKSGLPSDRFSAERTGGSVSTLTIQRTQQEDSAVYLCASSLGQGTYEQYFGPGTRLTVT.

The chain joins TRBV11-3 to TRBJ2-5, with D possibly matching TRBD1 (6 bases). The CDR3 is 13 amino acids. Germline V lookup: CDR1 SGHNT, CDR2 YENEEA. V was clipped by 7 bases and J by 2 bases, with 11 bases between them. In nucleotides, the CDR3 is TGTGCCAGCACTCGGACAGCACAAGAGACCCAGTACTTC. Translating it yields CASTRTAQETQYF.

The chain couples TRBV18 to TRBJ1-1; TRBD1 matches 8 bases. V dropped 2 bases and J dropped 4; count of bases not matched to a gene: 3. The CDR3 extends over 14 amino acids. Germline V lookup: CDR1 KGHSH, CDR2 LQKENI. The CDR3 sequence is CASSPGQGGTEAFF. CDR3 bases: TGTGCCAGCTCACCAGGACAGGGCGGCACTGAAGCTTTCTTT.

The rearrangement uses TRBV9 and TRBJ2-6, with 7 bases lining up with TRBD1. J gave up 1 base and V 5 bases, and 9 bases lay outside the gene matches. CDR3 length: 17 amino acids. Per germline, CDR1 SGDLS and CDR2 YYNGEE. CDR3 amino acids: CASSDRVGASGANVLTF. CDR3 nucleotides: TGTGCCAGCAGTGACAGGGTGGGGGCTTCTGGGGCCAACGTCCTGACTTTC.

The chain carries TRBV7-7 and TRBJ2-7; perhaps TRBD1 as D (6 bases). The CDR3 is 17 amino acids. Per germline, CDR1 SSHAT and CDR2 FNYEAQ (reference sequence). V was trimmed by 2 bases and J by 1 base, leaving 18 bases between them. The CDR3: CASSLSPPTGRSYEQYF. The CDR3 nucleotides read TGTGCCAGCAGCTTATCCCCCCCGACAGGTCGTTCCTACGAGCAGTACTTC.

This clone has only a few counts. The V gene is TRBV25-1, the J gene TRBJ1-6; D gene uncertain. Per the germline V gene, CDR1 is MGHDK and CDR2 is SYGVNS. Deletions cut 4 bases from V and 1 base from J, with 5 bases between. The CDR3 totals 14 residues. This chain's CDR3 is CASSAGSYNSPLHF. The CDR3 DNA follows: TGTGCCAGCAGTGCGGGGTCCTATAATTCACCCCTCCACTTT.

This clone was found once. The V gene is TRBV4-1, the J gene TRBJ2-4; 7 bases line up with TRBD1. Looked up from germline, CDR1 is MGHRA and CDR2 is YSYEKL. This CDR3 has 16 amino acids. J gave up 1 base and V 0 bases, and 3 bases lay outside the gene matches. The CDR3: CASSQDKGAAKNIQYF. Written as DNA, the CDR3 is TGCGCCAGCAGCCAAGATAAGGGGGCGGCCAAAAACATTCAGTACTTC.

The chain couples TRBV7-9 to TRBJ1-1; D gene uncertain. Germline lookup yields CDR1 SEHNR and CDR2 FQNEAQ (reference sequence). The germline V and J ends were trimmed by 3 bases and 0 bases, with 11 bases remaining between them. This CDR3 region has 15 residues. Written as DNA, the CDR3 is TGTGCCAGCAGCTTCTCGGGGTCCTTGAACACTGAAGCTTTCTTT. It is translated as CASSFSGSLNTEAFF.

The rearrangement links TRBV7-9 to TRBJ2-1, with TRBD2 matching 9 bases. Germline V gives CDR1 SEHNR, CDR2 FQNEAQ (reference sequence). This CDR3 has 15 amino acids. V was clipped by 5 bases and J by 2 bases; unmatched bases: 4. This CDR3 is CASSPLAGPYNEQFF. DNA of the CDR3: TGTGCCAGCAGCCCCCTAGCGGGGCCCTACAATGAGCAGTTCTTC.

The chain links TRBV7-9 to TRBJ1-1; 7 bases fit TRBD1. In germline, CDR1 is SEHNR, CDR2 FQNEAQ (reference sequence). Trimming at V came to 5 bases and at J to 3 bases, leaving 6 bases not matched to a gene. CDR3 length equals 14 residues. The CDR3 coding sequence is TGTGCCAGCAGCCGACAGGGTGGGGACACTGAAGCTTTCTTT. As protein: CASSRQGGDTEAFF. The full variable domain, with the rest looked up from reference TRBV7-9 and TRBJ1-1, is DTGVSQNPRHKITKRGQNVTFRCDPISEHNRLYWYRQTLGQGPEFLTYFQNEAQLEKSRLLSDRFSAERPKGSFSTLEIQRTEQGDSAMYLCASSRQGGDTEAFFGQGTRLTVV.

The chain is built from TRBV12-5 and TRBJ1-1; 8 positions agree with TRBD1. With 4 bases clipped from V and 11 bases from J, the junction kept 9 bases outside the gene matches. CDR1 and CDR2 from the germline V gene are LGHNT and FRNRAP. This CDR3 has 13 amino acids. The CDR3 bases are TGTGCTAGTGGTTCACCTCGACAGGGGTTGGCTTTCTTT. It is translated as CASGSPRQGLAFF. The entire variable domain, with the rest obtained from reference TRBV12-5 and TRBJ1-1, is as follows: DARVTQTPRHKVTEMGQEVTMRCQPILGHNTVFWYRQTMMQGLELLAYFRNRAPLDDSGMPKDRFSAEMPDATLATLKIQPSEPRDSAVYFCASGSPRQGLAFFGQGTRLTVV.

The chain uses TRBV5-6 and TRBJ2-7; D gene unclear. V gave up 2 bases and J gave up 6 bases, with 12 bases separating them. This CDR3 is 13 amino acids long. The germline CDR1 and CDR2 sequences are SGHDT and YYEEEE. The CDR3 loop reads CASSLATLGEQYF. In DNA form, the CDR3 reads TGTGCCAGCAGCTTAGCGACGCTGGGCGAGCAGTACTTC.

This chain links TRBV7-2 with TRBJ2-7, with a possible D match to TRBD2 (5 bases). Deletions cut 2 bases from V and 0 bases from J, with 14 bases between. The CDR3 consists of 16 residues. CDR1 is SGHTA, CDR2 FQGNSA, per germline. The CDR3 reads CASSLMGALSSYEQYF. The CDR3, as DNA: TGTGCCAGCAGCTTAATGGGAGCTTTAAGCTCCTACGAGCAGTACTTC.

The genes are TRBV9 and TRBJ1-1, with D hard to call. Looked up from germline, CDR1 is SGDLS and CDR2 is YYNGEE. The CDR3 spans 16 residues. V was cut by 0 bases and J by 1 base, with 13 bases left in between. In DNA form, the CDR3 reads TGTGCCAGCAGCGTAGGGGAGGGTTGGGGGAACACTGAAGCTTTCTTT. Amino acid sequence: CASSVGEGWGNTEAFF.

The J gene is TRBJ2-1, the V gene TRBV7-3; 9 bases agree with TRBD2. The V segment lost 6 bases and the J segment 4 bases; nucleotides outside the gene matches: 7. Per the germline V gene, CDR1 is SGHTA and CDR2 is FQGTGA. This CDR3 region has 15 residues. CDR3 nucleotides: TGTGCCAGCAGAGAGGGGACTAGCTCGTACAATGAGCAGTTCTTC. It specifies CASREGTSSYNEQFF.

This chain uses TRBV25-1 with TRBJ1-2; D remains unclear. The germline V gene encodes CDR1 MGHDK and CDR2 SYGVNS. The CDR3 totals 12 residues. Trimming took off 1 base at V and 8 bases at J, with 8 bases between the two ends. The CDR3 sequence: CASSEFGKGYTF. Written as DNA, the CDR3 is TGTGCCAGCAGTGAATTCGGGAAAGGCTACACCTTC.